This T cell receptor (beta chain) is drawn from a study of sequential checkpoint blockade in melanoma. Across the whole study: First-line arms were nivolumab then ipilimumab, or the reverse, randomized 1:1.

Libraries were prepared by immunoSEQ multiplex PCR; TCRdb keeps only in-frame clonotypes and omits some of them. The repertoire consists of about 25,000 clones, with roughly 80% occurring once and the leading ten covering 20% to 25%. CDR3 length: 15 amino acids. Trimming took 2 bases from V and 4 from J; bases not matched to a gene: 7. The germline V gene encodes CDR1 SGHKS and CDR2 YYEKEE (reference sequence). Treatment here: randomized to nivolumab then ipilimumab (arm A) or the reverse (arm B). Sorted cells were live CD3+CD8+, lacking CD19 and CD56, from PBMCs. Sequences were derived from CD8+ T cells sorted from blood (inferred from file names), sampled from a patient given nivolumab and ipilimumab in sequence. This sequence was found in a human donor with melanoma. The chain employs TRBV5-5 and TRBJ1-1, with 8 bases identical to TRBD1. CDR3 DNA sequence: TGTGCCAGCAGCTTCCACTGGACAGGGAGCACTGAAGCTTTCTTT. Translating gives CASSFHWTGSTEAFF. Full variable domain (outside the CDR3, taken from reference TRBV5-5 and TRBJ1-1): DAGVTQSPTHLIKTRGQQVTLRCSPISGHKSVSWYQQVLGQGPQFIFQYYEKEERGRGNFPDRFSARQFPNYSSELNVNALLLGDSALYLCASSFHWTGSTEAFFGQGTRLTVV.